This note documents a single TCR beta chain sequence. Assay: immunoSEQ multiplex PCR; the TCRdb copy retains only in-frame clones and omits some. The data contain tens of thousands of clones, approximately 89% of them singletons. This sample was taken from a study of control samples from healthy donors and cancer patients. V was pared by 5 bases and J by 7 bases, with 11 bases of the junction left unmatched. Germline-derived CDR1 and CDR2 are GTSNPN and SVGIG (reference sequence). The CDR3 has 14 amino acids. The rearrangement uses TRBV30 and TRBJ1-1, with TRBD1 matching 9 bases. This clonotype was sampled from a woman aged 40 to 50 with head and neck cancer. Sequencing was carried out using PBMCs. CDR3 residues: CAWGSDRGRFEAFF. In DNA form, the CDR3 reads TGTGCCTGGGGATCGGACAGGGGTAGATTTGAAGCTTTCTTT. Looking up the rest from reference TRBV30 and TRBJ1-1 gives the full variable domain: SQTIHQWPATLVQPVGSPLSLECTVEGTSNPNLYWYRQAAGRGLQLLFYSVGIGQISSEVPQNLSASRPQDRQFILSSKKLLLSDSGFYLCAWGSDRGRFEAFFGQGTRLTVV.